Each of the 32 T cell receptor beta chains below was sequenced from the same sample in a study of T-cell reconstitution after alpha-beta-depleted transplantation in children. Using unique molecular identifiers, the investigators prepared the TCRbeta library. One entry per CDR3 protein, called by TCRdb with MiXCR from the PCR reads. The sample lists 500,000 to 750,000 distinct CDR3 sequences, roughly 27% seen once, with about 35% in the top ten. This specimen consisted of PBMCs, obtained before TCRalphabeta/CD19-depleted stem cell transplant. The origin of the receptors is a boy younger than two with Wiskott-Aldrich syndrome, due to receive a stem cell transplant.

This clonotype was seen only a few times. V gene TRBV3-1 combines with J gene TRBJ1-1; TRBD1 is a possible D gene (5 bases). This CDR3 is built from 14 residues. Germline assignment: CDR1 LGHDT and CDR2 YNNKEL (reference sequence). V shed 2 bases and J shed 5 bases, with 12 bases lying between them. The CDR3 reads CASSQMGVRTEAFF. The DNA for the CDR3 is TGTGCCAGCAGCCAAATGGGGGTACGGACTGAAGCTTTCTTT.

This clonotype was detected a few times. The chain combines TRBV7-9 with TRBJ2-7; possible D gene TRBD2, 6 bases. The CDR3 extends over 14 amino acids. Trimming took off 2 bases at V and 3 bases at J, with 11 bases between the two ends. Germline values: CDR1 SEHNR, CDR2 FQNEAQ (reference sequence). The CDR3 DNA reads as TGTGCCAGCAGCTTACGTACGGAGGGCTACGAGCAGTACTTC. This translates into CASSLRTEGYEQYF.

This chain joins TRBV27 and TRBJ1-5; D is unclear. Trimming took 7 bases from V and 0 from J, leaving 13 bases between them. The CDR3 runs to 15 residues. The germline CDR1 and CDR2 sequences are MNHEY and SMNVEV (reference sequence). CDR3 residues: CASTPLGSSNQPQHF. The CDR3 bases are TGTGCCAGCACCCCCTTAGGGAGTAGCAATCAGCCCCAGCATTTT.

The genes are TRBV10-3 and TRBJ2-1; 9 bases agree with TRBD2. Per the germline V gene, CDR1 is ENHRY and CDR2 is SYGVKD. V lost 7 bases to trimming and J lost 9 bases; unmatched junction nucleotides: 10. CDR3 length: 14 residues. CDR3 in DNA: TGTGCCATCAAGGTGGGACTAGCTTGGGGTGAGCAGTTCTTC. Amino acid sequence: CAIKVGLAWGEQFF.

This clonotype was observed a handful of times. The CDR3 DNA reads TGTGCCACCAGTGACTCCGGACACGGGAGCACAGATACGCAGTATTTT. Its protein is CATSDSGHGSTDTQYF. The chain joins TRBV24-1 to TRBJ2-3; a weak D match, TRBD1 (5 bases). Looked up from germline, CDR1 is KGHDR and CDR2 is SFDVKD. CDR3 length: 16 amino acids. Deletions cut 4 bases from V and 0 bases from J, with 13 bases between.

The rearrangement links TRBV6-6 to TRBJ2-3, with D uncertain. The V gene's germline CDR1 is MNHNY and CDR2 SVGAGI (reference sequence). The CDR3 totals 13 residues. V was cut by 6 bases and J by 2 bases, with 9 bases left in between. The CDR3, as DNA: TGTGCCAGCAGGGACGGAGTCACAGATACGCAGTATTTT. Residues: CASRDGVTDTQYF.

The chain combines TRBV12-3 or TRBV12-4 with TRBJ1-2, with 7 bases lining up with TRBD1. This CDR3 spans 13 amino acids. Trimming removed 5 bases from V and 4 bases from J; junction bases left unmatched: 4. The CDR3 region has the DNA TGTGCCAGCAGTCCGACAGGGAGCTATGGCTACACCTTC. Protein: CASSPTGSYGYTF.

This clonotype was observed a few times. CDR3 in amino acids: CASSLGDLLQETQYF. The DNA for the CDR3 is TGCGCCAGCAGCCTTGGGGACCTACTACAAGAGACCCAGTACTTC. The chain has TRBV5-1 and TRBJ2-5; D tentatively fits TRBD1 or TRBD2 (5 bases each). Looked up from germline, CDR1 is SGHRS and CDR2 is YFSETQ. The V gene lost 4 bases and the J gene lost 2 bases, with 15 bases spanning the gap. The CDR3 length is 15 residues.

CDR3 nucleotide sequence: TGCAGTGCTCCGACAGGGGCTAGCACAGATACGCAGTATTTT. Translated, it gives CSAPTGASTDTQYF. This chain connects TRBV20-1 to TRBJ2-3, with 8 bases aligning to TRBD1. The length of the CDR3 is 14 residues. CDR1 is DFQATT, CDR2 SNEGSKA, per germline (reference sequence). Trimming removed 5 bases from V and 0 bases from J; junction bases left unmatched: 4.

This clonotype was seen only a few times. This rearrangement joins TRBV6-5 to TRBJ1-6, with a weak D call TRBD1 (5 bases). CDR3 length equals 17 residues. With 2 bases removed from V and 7 bases from J, the gap between germline ends came to 18 bases. Germline V gene sequence: CDR1 MNHEY, CDR2 SVGAGI. CDR3 loop: CASSYGHPDGFNSPLHF. In DNA form, the CDR3 reads TGTGCCAGCAGTTACGGACATCCTGATGGGTTCAATTCACCCCTCCACTTT.

V usage is TRBV5-1 and J usage is TRBJ2-5; no reliable D call. Trimming stripped 0 bases from V and 5 bases from J, with 5 bases between. Germline assignment: CDR1 SGHRS and CDR2 YFSETQ. The CDR3 totals 12 residues. The DNA for the CDR3 is TGCGCCAGCAGCTTGGCCTACGAGACCCAGTACTTC. This sequence encodes CASSLAYETQYF.

This rearrangement joins TRBV5-4 to TRBJ2-2; D possibly corresponds to TRBD1 (5 bases). V dropped 4 bases and J dropped 3 bases, with 10 bases sitting between them. Germline V CDR1 and CDR2: SGHNT, YYREEE (reference sequence). This CDR3 spans 14 amino acids. The CDR3 DNA follows: TGTGCCAGCAGCCGAATAGGGGACACCGGGGAGCTGTTTTTT. It codes for CASSRIGDTGELFF.

The chain links TRBV30 to TRBJ2-1; the D gene is possibly TRBD2 (6 bases). Germline V gene sequence: CDR1 GTSNPN, CDR2 SVGIG (reference sequence). Trimming stripped 3 bases from V and 9 bases from J, with 12 bases between. This CDR3 spans 12 amino acids. DNA of the CDR3: TGTGCCTGGAGCGGCGGCGGGACTGAGCAGTTCTTC. This translates into CAWSGGGTEQFF.

This chain links TRBV10-3 with TRBJ2-2, with a weak D call TRBD1 (5 bases). The V gene's germline CDR1 is ENHRY and CDR2 SYGVKD. The CDR3 extends over 14 amino acids. Trimming took 3 bases from V and 1 from J, leaving 6 bases between them. As DNA, the CDR3 is TGTGCCATCAGTGAAAGGGGGAACACCGGGGAGCTGTTTTTT. It translates to CAISERGNTGELFF.

The chain combines TRBV10-3 with TRBJ2-1; 7 bases agree with TRBD2. J lost 5 bases, V lost 5 bases, and 9 bases had no gene match. CDR1 is ENHRY and CDR2 is SYGVKD in the germline V gene. CDR3 size: 15 residues. The CDR3 DNA sequence: TGTGCCATCAGTATCATCGGCGGGAGCCACAATGAGCAGTTCTTC. Amino acids: CAISIIGGSHNEQFF.

The J gene is TRBJ2-6, the V gene TRBV3-1; D might be TRBD1 (6 bases). The CDR3 extends over 15 amino acids. V was pared by 4 bases and J by 4 bases, with 11 bases between. The germline gives CDR1 LGHDT, CDR2 YNNKEL (reference sequence). The chain's CDR3 is CASSLGATGANVLTF. The CDR3 DNA follows: TGTGCCAGCAGCCTGGGGGCAACCGGGGCCAACGTCCTGACTTTC.

This clonotype was seen only a few times. This chain joins TRBV12-3 or TRBV12-4 and TRBJ1-5; D is possibly TRBD1 (6 bases). There are 13 residues in the CDR3. Trimming took off 7 bases at V and 7 bases at J, with 14 bases between the two ends. CDR3 sequence (DNA): TGTGCCAGCAATCAGGGGCCGAGCCAGCCCCAGCATTTT. It yields the protein CASNQGPSQPQHF.

This sequence joins TRBV20-1 and TRBJ2-1; maybe TRBD2 (6 bases). Trimming removed 6 bases at V and 8 bases at J, with 23 bases between. The CDR3 runs to 15 residues. Per the germline V gene, CDR1 is DFQATT and CDR2 is SNEGSKA (reference sequence). The CDR3 region is CSASHRAGRLDEQFF. DNA for the CDR3: TGCAGTGCCTCACACCGGGCGGGGAGGTTAGATGAGCAGTTCTTC.

This clonotype came up a few times. The chain recombines TRBV12-3 or TRBV12-4 with TRBJ2-3, with D possibly TRBD2 on 6 matching bases. There are 15 residues in the CDR3. Trimming left V 6 bases short and J 7 bases short, with 20 bases between. The CDR3 DNA reads TGTGCCAGCAGGAAGGGACTCCCCATTTATCATACGCAGTATTTT. Translating it yields CASRKGLPIYHTQYF.

This clonotype was detected a few times. The J gene is TRBJ2-1, the V gene TRBV2; TRBD2 aligns across 9 bases. With V trimmed by 8 bases and J by 4 bases, 9 bases remained unmatched. Germline V lookup: CDR1 SNHLY, CDR2 FYNNEI. The CDR3 is made up of 15 amino acids. The CDR3 coding sequence is TGTGCCAGCGGGACTAGCCCCAGGACTTACAATGAGCAGTTCTTC. The encoded protein is CASGTSPRTYNEQFF.

This chain uses TRBV20-1 with TRBJ2-7; a possible D gene is TRBD1 (6 bases). The CDR3 is 14 residues long. Germline loops: CDR1 DFQATT, CDR2 SNEGSKA (reference sequence). The V end lost 6 bases, the J end lost 0 bases, and 15 bases lay between the germline ends. CDR3 sequence: CSAGNRQASYEQYF. DNA of the CDR3: TGCAGTGCCGGCAATCGACAGGCCTCCTACGAGCAGTACTTC.

The J gene is TRBJ2-3, the V gene TRBV10-3, with 8 nucleotides matching TRBD2. This CDR3 is 13 amino acids long. The germline CDR1 and CDR2 sequences are ENHRY and SYGVKD. The junction had 5 bases not matched to a gene; V was cut back by 6 bases and J by 6 bases. The CDR3 DNA follows: TGTGCCATCAGCCTCGGGAGGGGGGATACGCAGTATTTT. As protein: CAISLGRGDTQYF.

This clonotype has just a few counts. The rearrangement links TRBV6-5 to TRBJ1-5, with 9 bases identical to TRBD1. V dropped 2 bases and J dropped 2; count of bases not matched to a gene: 10. This CDR3 is 18 amino acids long. Germline CDR1 and CDR2: MNHEY and SVGAGI. CDR3 in amino acids: CASSYERTGDRGNQPQHF. The DNA of the CDR3 is TGTGCCAGCAGTTACGAAAGGACAGGGGACAGGGGCAATCAGCCCCAGCATTTT.

The CDR3 spells CASSLRSGLRETQYF. The CDR3 DNA reads as TGCGCCAGCAGCTTGAGGTCGGGATTGAGGGAGACCCAGTACTTC. The J gene is TRBJ2-5, the V gene TRBV5-1, with a tentative D call TRBD2 (5 bases). Germline V CDR1 and CDR2: SGHRS, YFSETQ. CDR3 length: 15 residues. Trimming pared 1 base from V and 5 bases from J, leaving 15 bases between.

This clonotype was found a few times. The chain couples TRBV7-9 to TRBJ2-1; D might be TRBD2 (6 bases). V was shortened by 4 bases and J by 9 bases, with 19 bases between the two germline ends. The CDR3 loop spans 15 amino acids. CDR1 and CDR2 (germline): SEHNR, FQNEAQ (reference sequence). The CDR3 DNA sequence: TGTGCCAGCAGCTATGGAGGGACGGGCCGTGGTGAGCAGTTCTTC. Translated, it gives CASSYGGTGRGEQFF.

The chain joins TRBV6-1 to TRBJ1-5; D ambiguous. Trimming pared 5 bases from V and 5 bases from J, leaving 1 base between. CDR3 length: 10 amino acids. Germline V gene data show CDR1 as MNHNS and CDR2 as SASEGT. The DNA for the CDR3 is TGTGCCAGCAGTTATCAGCCCCAGCATTTT. Protein sequence: CASSYQPQHF.

The table lists this clonotype with a few counts. V gene TRBV29-1 combines with J gene TRBJ1-1; 7 bases agree with TRBD1. Germline CDR1 reads SQVTM; CDR2 reads ANQGSEA. The CDR3 is 13 amino acids. Losses at the gene ends were 7 bases for V and 1 base for J; bases not matched to a gene: 6. DNA of the CDR3: TGCAGCGGCGGACAGGCGAGGAACACTGAAGCTTTCTTT. Translated: CSGGQARNTEAFF.

The genes are TRBV9 and TRBJ2-7; TRBD2 agrees at 7 bases. CDR3 length equals 16 residues. The V gene end was trimmed by 4 bases and the J gene end by 2 bases; junction bases not matched to a gene: 12. The V gene's germline CDR1 is SGDLS and CDR2 YYNGEE. The CDR3 DNA reads TGTGCCAGCAGCTTAGGTCCGCTAGCGGTTACCTACGAGCAGTACTTC. It codes for CASSLGPLAVTYEQYF.

The rearrangement uses TRBV20-1 and TRBJ2-1, with TRBD1 as a possible D gene (6 bases). CDR3 size: 15 residues. CDR1 and CDR2 from the germline V gene are DFQATT and SNEGSKA (reference sequence). V shed 3 bases and J shed 4 bases, with 16 bases lying between them. CDR3 sequence: CSASEYRTAYNEQFF. The CDR3 coding sequence is TGCAGTGCTAGCGAGTACAGGACAGCATACAATGAGCAGTTCTTC.

This clonotype appeared a few times. The chain combines TRBV5-1 with TRBJ2-3; 7 bases fit TRBD2. Trimming removed 2 bases from V and 2 bases from J; junction bases left unmatched: 5. Looked up from germline, CDR1 is SGHRS and CDR2 is YFSETQ. This CDR3 contains 15 residues. CDR3 DNA sequence: TGCGCCAGCAGCTTAGGACTAGTCAACACAGATACGCAGTATTTT. Translating it yields CASSLGLVNTDTQYF.

The table lists this clonotype with a few counts. The chain carries TRBV20-1 and TRBJ2-2; 7 positions agree with TRBD2. CDR1 and CDR2 (germline): DFQATT, SNEGSKA (reference sequence). CDR3 length equals 19 residues. Germline trimming cut 0 bases from V and 3 bases from J; bases unmatched to any gene: 16. The CDR3 DNA follows: TGCAGTGCTAGAGAGGAAGGGGTAGCGGGTGTTAGTTACACCGGGGAGCTGTTTTTT. This gives the protein CSAREEGVAGVSYTGELFF.

The chain employs TRBV12-3 or TRBV12-4 and TRBJ2-7; 10 nucleotides match TRBD2. The CDR3 is 16 residues long. Trimming cost V 5 bases and J 3 bases; bases outside gene matches: 10. The CDR3 bases are TGTGCCAGCAGTAGAGGACTAGCGGATCTATACTACGAGCAGTACTTC. Protein: CASSRGLADLYYEQYF.